This T cell receptor (beta chain) was sequenced during a study of blood T cell repertoires in COVID-19. Trimming stripped 0 bases from V and 2 bases from J, with 10 bases between. The CDR3 runs 15 residues. CDR1 SEHNR and CDR2 FQNEAQ come from the germline V gene (reference sequence). Method: immunoSEQ multiplex PCR; TCRdb's copy keeps in-frame clones and lacks some. The table includes about 130,000 clones, about 88% detected once. This sequence was found in a woman in her fifties or sixties who had recovered from COVID-19. The sequenced sample was PBMCs or T cells enriched from blood (not recorded which). The chain employs TRBV7-9 and TRBJ2-5, with D perhaps TRBD1 (6 bases). CDR3 amino acids: CASSLATGRQETQYF. The DNA for the CDR3 is TGTGCCAGCAGCTTAGCTACAGGGCGGCAAGAGACCCAGTACTTC.